The present entry profiles one T cell receptor (beta chain) with its context. The sample originates from a study of cytomegalovirus exposure and HLA in healthy donors. The PCR made use of 60 Vbeta and 13 Jbeta primers. The assay was immunoSEQ multiplex PCR, and TCRdb's table has in-frame clones only and misses some. Of around 140,000 clones in the sample, roughly 82% are singletons; the top ten hold more than 6.5%. Germline V gives CDR1 SGHRS, CDR2 YFSETQ. J lost 2 bases, V lost 2 bases, and 9 bases had no gene match. The CDR3 runs to 19 residues. This sequence originates from a man aged 25 to 40 in good health and CMV-seronegative. The rearrangement uses TRBV5-1 and TRBJ2-6; TRBD2 agrees at 11 bases. The sequenced material came from PBMCs. This CDR3 reads CASSLNSGGVDPGANVLTF. The CDR3 nucleotides read TGCGCCAGCAGCTTAAATAGCGGGGGGGTCGACCCTGGGGCCAACGTCCTGACTTTC. Full variable domain (rest looked up from reference TRBV5-1 and TRBJ2-6): KAGVTQTPRYLIKTRGQQVTLSCSPISGHRSVSWYQQTPGQGLQFLFEYFSETQRNKGNFPGRFSGRQFSNSRSEMNVSTLELGDSALYLCASSLNSGGVDPGANVLTFGAGSRLTVL.